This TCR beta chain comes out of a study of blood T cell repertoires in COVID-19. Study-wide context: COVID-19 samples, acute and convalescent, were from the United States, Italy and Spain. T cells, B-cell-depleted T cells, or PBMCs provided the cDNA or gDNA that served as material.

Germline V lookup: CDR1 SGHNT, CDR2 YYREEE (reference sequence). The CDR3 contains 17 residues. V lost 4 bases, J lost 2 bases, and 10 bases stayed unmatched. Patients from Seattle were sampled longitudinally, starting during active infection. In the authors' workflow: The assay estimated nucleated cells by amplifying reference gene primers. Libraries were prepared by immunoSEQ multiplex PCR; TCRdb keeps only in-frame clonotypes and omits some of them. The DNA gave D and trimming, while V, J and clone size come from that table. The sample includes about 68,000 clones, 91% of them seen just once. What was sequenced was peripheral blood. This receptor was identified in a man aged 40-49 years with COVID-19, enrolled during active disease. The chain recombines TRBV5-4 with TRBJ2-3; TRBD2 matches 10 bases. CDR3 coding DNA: TGTGCCAGCAGCCGATTGCTAGCGGGGGCCTCCACAGATACGCAGTATTTT. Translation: CASSRLLAGASTDTQYF.